This T cell receptor beta chain was profiled in a study of beta chain features in type 1 diabetes. The study, taken as a whole, reports: Among all four CD4+ subsets, Type 1 diabetes patients had TCRB CDR3s that were moderately but significantly shorter.

Notes on this clone: What it recognizes is unknown.

Sequenced material consisted of expressed TCRB transcripts (all of the isolated RNA was reverse transcribed). The assay was immunoSEQ multiplex PCR, and TCRdb's table has in-frame clones only and misses some. The top ten clones hold 0.45% to 0.55% of a sample with under 200,000 clones, around 8.3% of them seen once. This sequence was found in a woman younger than 35 with type 1 diabetes. Input material: central memory CD4+ T cells from blood.

For the CDR3, the DNA is TGTGCCAGCAGTTTAAGGTTGGGCGGGATGCCCTACGAGCAGTACTTC. Its protein product is CASSLRLGGMPYEQYF. The chain has TRBV27 and TRBJ2-7; D perhaps matches TRBD2 (6 bases). The CDR3 has 16 amino acids. V lost 2 bases, J lost 2 bases, and 16 bases lay in between. Germline V gene lookup returns CDR1 MNHEY and CDR2 SMNVEV (reference sequence).